Sequencing of this T cell receptor beta chain was carried out in a study of identical twins. Study observations and caveats: For cord blood, abundant beta clonotypes had fewer insertions, unlike memory repertoires, which showed none. Rather than following the same donors, the conclusions depended on cross-sectional statistical analysis.

This clonotype was counted many times. Its antigen remains unknown. V was clipped by 10 bases and J by 1 base; unmatched bases: 8. This CDR3 region has 14 residues. One entry per CDR3 protein, called by TCRdb with MiXCR from the 5' RACE reads. The sample contains approximately 240,000 distinct CDR3 sequences, 11% to 15% of which appear only once. This TCR was recovered from a woman aged 18 to 35 in good health. Source material: memory (CD45RO+) T cells sorted from blood. This chain joins TRBV12-3 or TRBV12-4 and TRBJ2-3; 7 bases are shared with TRBD1. The CDR3 bases are TGTGCCACCGACAGGGAATCCGGCACAGATACGCAGTATTTT. It specifies CATDRESGTDTQYF.